Sequencing of this T cell receptor (beta chain) was carried out in a study of cytomegalovirus exposure and HLA in healthy donors. General study results and limits: It was reported that the classifier diagnosed cytomegalovirus status with high specificity and sensitivity in both the original and validation cohorts.

For this clone: Its antigen is unidentified.

Only in-frame clones appear in the TCRdb table, and some are missing; sequencing was by immunoSEQ multiplex PCR. The sample holds about 170,000 clones, about 87% seen once. Material: PBMCs. The source is a young woman in good health and CMV-seronegative.

CDR3 amino acids: CASSDLDPGLAGGLSNEQFF. The CDR3 bases are TGTGCCAGCAGTGATCTAGACCCGGGACTAGCGGGGGGGTTGAGTAATGAGCAGTTCTTC. The rearrangement uses TRBV6-1 and TRBJ2-1; 16 bases fit TRBD2. The length of the CDR3 is 20 residues. Germline-derived CDR1 and CDR2 are MNHNS and SASEGT. V lost 3 bases and J lost 7; bases outside the gene matches: 15.